This T cell receptor beta chain was identified in a study of T cell responses to AZD1222 COVID-19 vaccine. Using immunoSEQ multiplex PCR, the repertoire was profiled, and TCRdb retains in-frame clones only, with some absent. The sample holds approximately 270,000 clones, approximately 94% seen once. The ends were cut back, 2 bases at V and 4 bases at J, with 6 bases in the middle. The CDR3 covers 12 residues. The TCR was taken from an adult who received the AZD1222 COVID-19 vaccine. Here the sequenced sample was peripheral blood, taken 28 days after the second AZD1222 dose. The chain combines TRBV12-3 or TRBV12-4 with TRBJ2-7; D unclear. In DNA, the CDR3 is TGTGCCAGCAGTTTAATCGGGTACGAGCAGTACTTC. Its protein is CASSLIGYEQYF.